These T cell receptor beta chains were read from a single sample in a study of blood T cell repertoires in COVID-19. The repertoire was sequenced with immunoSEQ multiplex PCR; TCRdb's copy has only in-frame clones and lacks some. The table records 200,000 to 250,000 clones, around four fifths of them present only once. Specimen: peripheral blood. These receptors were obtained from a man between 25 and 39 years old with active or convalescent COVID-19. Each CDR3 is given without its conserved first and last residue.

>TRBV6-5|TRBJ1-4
ASSSTVSNEKLF
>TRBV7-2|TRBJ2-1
ASSSGLAGLEQF
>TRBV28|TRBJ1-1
ASSSEGVYTEAF
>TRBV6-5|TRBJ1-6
ASRPQTGGNSPLH
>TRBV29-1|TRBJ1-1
SVLWGGTEAF
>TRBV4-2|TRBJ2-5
ASSNHGGQETQY
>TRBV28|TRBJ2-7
ASTTGSYEQY
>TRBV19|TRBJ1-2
ASSMRGDYGYT
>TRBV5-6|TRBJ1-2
ASGPEGRNYGYT
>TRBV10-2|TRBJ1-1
ASSQNRGSAAF
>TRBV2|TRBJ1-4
ASSEWAELF
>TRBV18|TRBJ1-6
ASSRTGGDSPLH
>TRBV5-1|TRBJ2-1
ASSPVGQGGFDEQF
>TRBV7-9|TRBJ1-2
ASSFGDYGYT
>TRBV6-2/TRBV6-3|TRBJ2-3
ASSRGQLLTDTQY
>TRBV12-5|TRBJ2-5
ASAGGLAGALGAQY
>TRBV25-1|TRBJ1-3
ASSVSTGASGNTIY
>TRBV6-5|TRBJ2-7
ASQGGLAGYEQY
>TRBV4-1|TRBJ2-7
ASSQGPPYEQY
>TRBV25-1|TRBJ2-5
ASSEFAGGRETQY
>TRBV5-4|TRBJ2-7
ASSSGGGASSYEQY
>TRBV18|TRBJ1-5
ASSPGTANQPQH
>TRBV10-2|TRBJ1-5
ASSGVGQFNQPQH
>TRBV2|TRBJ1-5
ASSEQGKSNQPQH
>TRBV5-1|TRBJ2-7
ASSIRGAGAVEQY
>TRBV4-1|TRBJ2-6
ASSQDPLSGANVLT
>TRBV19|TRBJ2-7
ASSMGGPGTGGVEQY
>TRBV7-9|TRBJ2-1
ASSEQGGSYNEQF
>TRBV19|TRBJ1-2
ASSMANYGYT
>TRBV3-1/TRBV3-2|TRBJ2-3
ASSQRLGSDTQY
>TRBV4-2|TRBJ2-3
ASSRTGPGGTQY
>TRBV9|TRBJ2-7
ASSVDYGRAYEQY
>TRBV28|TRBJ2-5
ASSSSRTGFQETQY
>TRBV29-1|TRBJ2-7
SVGGISAYEQY
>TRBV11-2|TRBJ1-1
ASSLIQVGRPNTEAF